This is a list of T cell receptor beta chains from one sample in a study of T cell changes during pregnancy in multiple sclerosis. Here immunoSEQ multiplex PCR was the method, and the copy in TCRdb shows in-frame clones only, minus some. The sample lists about 69,000 clones; over 75% were seen once. The specimen comprised CD4+ T cells from peripheral blood mononuclear cells, sampled in the third trimester of pregnancy. These receptor sequences come from a female donor in good health, enrolled as a control in a pregnancy study. Each CDR3 is given with its conserved first and last residue. D genes are given only for firm matches. Not every row has a clone size; where given, it reads once, few, many or a size class.

TRBV2,TRBJ1-1,.,.,CASRQREGWDTEAFF,TGTGCCAGCAGGCAAAGAGAGGGATGGGACACTGAAGCTTTCTTT
TRBV19,TRBJ2-1,.,.,CASSLQGGFEQFF,TGTGCCAGTAGTCTCCAAGGAGGGTTCGAGCAGTTCTTC
TRBV4-3,TRBJ1-3,TRBD1,.,CASSSNRGNTIYF,TGCGCCAGCAGCTCAAACAGGGGGAACACCATATATTTT
TRBV29-1,TRBJ2-6,TRBD1,.,CSASTGTGANVLTF,TGCAGCGCATCGACAGGGACTGGGGCCAACGTCCTGACTTTC
TRBV4-2,TRBJ2-4,TRBD2,.,CASSQGPQRGENIQYF,TGTGCCAGCAGCCAAGGGCCTCAGCGGGGGGAAAACATTCAGTACTTC
TRBV4-2,TRBJ1-5,TRBD1,.,CASSQGDRGLQPQHF,TGTGCCAGCAGCCAAGGAGACAGGGGGCTTCAGCCCCAGCATTTT
TRBV7-3,TRBJ2-3,TRBD2,.,CASSRGGLITDTQYF,TGTGCCAGCAGCCGCGGGGGACTAATAACAGATACGCAGTATTTT
TRBV5-4,TRBJ2-7,.,.,CASSPRTGYEQYF,TGTGCCAGCAGCCCTCGGACTGGCTACGAGCAGTACTTC
TRBV5-1,TRBJ2-5,TRBD2,.,CASSSLGGAELETQYF,TGCGCCAGCAGCTCGCTCGGGGGGGCGGAATTAGAGACCCAGTACTTC
TRBV7-2,TRBJ1-1,.,.,CASSLGREVRAFF,TGTGCCAGCAGCTTAGGAAGGGAGGTGAGGGCTTTCTTT
TRBV7-6,TRBJ2-7,.,once,CASSLEQGRYEQYF,TGTGCCAGCAGCTTAGAACAGGGTCGCTACGAGCAGTACTTC
TRBV11-3,TRBJ2-5,.,.,CASSDPWGQGDQETQYF,TGTGCCAGCAGCGACCCATGGGGGCAGGGTGACCAAGAGACCCAGTACTTC
TRBV18,TRBJ1-1,.,.,CASSPPVNPNAFF,TGTGCCAGCTCACCACCGGTAAACCCTAATGCTTTCTTT
TRBV7-7,TRBJ1-1,.,.,CASSRDILTEAFF,TGTGCTAGCAGCCGCGATATCCTCACTGAAGCTTTCTTT
TRBV18,TRBJ1-2,TRBD1,once,CASSHGTENYGYTF,TGTGCCAGCTCACATGGGACAGAAAACTATGGCTACACCTTC
TRBV19,TRBJ1-1,.,.,CASSPRSRIGTEAFF,TGTGCCAGTAGTCCGCGAAGCAGGATTGGCACTGAAGCTTTCTTT
TRBV14,TRBJ1-1,.,.,CASSRFESGAFF,TGTGCCAGCAGCCGTTTTGAATCCGGGGCTTTCTTT
TRBV5-1,TRBJ2-7,.,.,CASSLQTGQYEQYF,TGCGCCAGCAGCTTACAGACAGGACAATACGAGCAGTACTTC
TRBV5-1,TRBJ2-7,TRBD1,.,CASSFTLGQGGYEQYF,TGCGCCAGCAGCTTCACATTGGGACAGGGGGGCTACGAGCAGTACTTC
TRBV18,TRBJ2-2,TRBD1,.,CASSPLGQGAPNTGELFF,TGTGCCAGCTCACCACTTGGGCAGGGGGCGCCTAACACCGGGGAGCTGTTTTTT